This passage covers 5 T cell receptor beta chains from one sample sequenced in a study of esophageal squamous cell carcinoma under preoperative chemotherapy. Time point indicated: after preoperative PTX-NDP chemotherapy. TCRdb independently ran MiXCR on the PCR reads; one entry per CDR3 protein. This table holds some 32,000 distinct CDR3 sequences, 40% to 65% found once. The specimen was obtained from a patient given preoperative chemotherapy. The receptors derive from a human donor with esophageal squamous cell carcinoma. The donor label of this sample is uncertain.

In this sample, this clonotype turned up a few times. CDR3: CASSYRTNEETQYF. The DNA for the CDR3 is TGTGCCAGCAGTTACCGCACAAATGAAGAGACCCAGTACTTC. The chain has TRBV6-5 and TRBJ2-5; D call uncertain. Germline V CDR1 and CDR2: MNHEY, SVGAGI. The CDR3 extends over 14 amino acids. Trimming stripped 2 bases from V and 3 bases from J, with 10 bases between.

The CDR3 sequence: CARSRNLGRGAKDIQYF. In nucleotides, the CDR3 is TGTGCCAGGAGCCGCAACCTGGGGCGGGGGGCCAAAGATATTCAGTACTTC. V and J are TRBV7-3 and TRBJ2-3, with 8 positions matching TRBD2. The better agreement between TRBJ2-4 and the DNA end casts doubt on the J call. Germline V gene sequence: CDR1 SGHTA, CDR2 FQGTGA. The CDR3 contains 17 residues.

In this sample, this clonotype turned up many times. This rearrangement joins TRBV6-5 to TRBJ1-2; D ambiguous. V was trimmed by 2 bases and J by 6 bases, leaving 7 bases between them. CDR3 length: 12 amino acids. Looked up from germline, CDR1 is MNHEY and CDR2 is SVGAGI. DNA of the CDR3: TGTGCCAGCAGTTACGAGGGAGATGGCTACACCTTC. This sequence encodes CASSYEGDGYTF.

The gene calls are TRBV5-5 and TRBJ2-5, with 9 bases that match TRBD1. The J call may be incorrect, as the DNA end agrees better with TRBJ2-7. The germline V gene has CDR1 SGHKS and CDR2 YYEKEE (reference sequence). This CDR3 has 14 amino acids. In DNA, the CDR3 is TGTGCCAGCAGCCCACAGGGGGCCCCCTACGAGCAGTACTTC. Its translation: CASSPQGAPYEQYF.

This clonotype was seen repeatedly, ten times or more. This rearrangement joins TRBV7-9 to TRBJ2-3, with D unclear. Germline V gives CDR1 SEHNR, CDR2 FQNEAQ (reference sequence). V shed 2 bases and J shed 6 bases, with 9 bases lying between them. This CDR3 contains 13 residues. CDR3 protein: CASSLSAPDTQYF. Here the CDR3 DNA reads TGTGCCAGCAGCTTATCGGCCCCCGATACGCAGTATTTT.